Described below is a single T cell receptor beta chain sequence and its context. Its specificity is unknown. The data were taken from a study of shared clonotypes between healthy human individuals. Only CD45RO-negative cells positively selected for CCR7 counted as naive CD8 cells, so terminally differentiated effector memory CD45RA+ cells were excluded. Produced via immunoSEQ multiplex PCR; TCRdb's table is partial and in-frame only. The repertoire consists of approximately 2,200,000 clones, with more than 85% occurring once and the leading ten covering more than 1.5%. The germline V gene encodes CDR1 SGHKS and CDR2 YYEKEE (reference sequence). V lost 5 bases, J lost 5 bases, and 10 bases stayed unmatched. The CDR3 spans 15 residues. Whole-study results and caveats: Expectations were that clonotype sharing among donors would be affected by sequencing depth. Few donors restricted represented genetic and exposure-history diversity. Against clonotypes common to all four donors, non-shared ones had lower generation probabilities.

This clonotype was sampled from a man younger than 30 in good health. Some clones in this sample may be carry-over from other donors' samples. What was sequenced was naive CD8+ T cells from PBMCs. The chain couples TRBV5-5 to TRBJ1-3; TRBD1 aligns across 7 bases. Written as DNA, the CDR3 is TGTGCCAGCAGGTCAGGACCGGGACAGCGAAACACCATATATTTT. Its translation is CASRSGPGQRNTIYF.